Sequencing of this TCR beta chain was carried out in a study of prognosis after radiotherapy for stage I lung cancer (dated by TCRdb to the early 2020s). For the wider study: Between early 2018 and 2019, fewer than 20 stage I NSCLC patients were enrolled in Nanjing, China. Newly diagnosed primary stage I lung tumors were present in about 13 patients, and oligometastatic NSCLC after surgical resection of the primary tumor was present in a handful of patients. All patients were considered medically inoperable, owing to comorbidities in 11 to 13 and refusal of surgery in over 5. The cohort was made up of some 12 men and roughly six women, with a median age of approximately 74 years and an age range of about 50 to 84 years. On tumor histology, 11 to 12 patients had adenocarcinoma and several had squamous cell carcinoma. SBRT was given in 3 to 5 fractions with a biologically effective dose of at least 100 Gy, using image-guided IMRT or VMAT. SBRT was not combined with any concurrent therapy in any patient. About 20% of the 19 patients developed distant metastases after SBRT, at a median of around seven months; the other 15 showed no significant progression. The study profiled peripheral blood TCR beta repertoires from stage I NSCLC patients before and after stereotactic body radiotherapy and related them to distant failure. A total of about 40 blood samples from around 20 patients were sequenced, with one sample obtained before and one obtained after SBRT for each patient. Summary of the overall study and its limitations: Tumor specificity of expanded TCR clones was not determined. After SBRT, the count of unique TCR clones dropped from a median of around 10,000 beforehand to roughly 6,800 afterward (Wilcoxon paired P=0.011). All reported P values were unadjusted for multiple comparisons. The small cohort and short follow-up limited the study, so independent validation of the findings is needed. Differences by metastasis status were reportedly seen in TRBV and TRBJ usage frequencies, involving two V genes at baseline and, after SBRT, nine V genes and two J genes. Post-SBRT Shannon entropy and its change from baseline were lower in patients who developed distant metastases; baseline Shannon entropy was not associated with metastases.

The CDR3 contains 13 residues, cysteine and phenylalanine counted. Just CDR3 DNA is preserved here, 39 bases in frame from base 1. The germline V gene (reference sequence) provides CDR1 MNHEY and CDR2 SMNVEV. Trimming removed 8 bases from V and 1 base from J, leaving 9 bases between the germline ends. No patient had a history of other malignancies or prior chemotherapy or radiotherapy, and all had node-negative disease on CT and PET/CT. At each of the two time points, 6 to 7.5 milliliters of peripheral venous blood were collected into EDTA tubes. Ficoll-Paque Plus density-gradient centrifugation was used to isolate PBMCs. Samples were stored at -80°C immediately after collection until analysis. Two rounds of multiplex PCR were performed to amplify the TCR beta CDR3 region from genomic DNA. In the first round of PCR, primers specific to each TRBV and TRBJ gene were used, and the primer sequences are filed in Chinese patent CN105087789A. The second PCR round used universal primers. The Roche High Pure PCR Template Preparation Kit was used to extract genomic DNA from frozen PBMCs. Libraries were sequenced paired-end with 151 bp reads on an Illumina HiSeq 3000. Processing in the source paper ran as follows. CutAdapt was used to discard raw reads that did not contain the multiplex PCR primer sequences. Using PEAR, the high-quality paired reads were merged into contigs. By alignment to reference sequences, MiXCR assigned TRB V, D and J gene segments to each contig. CDR3 sequences were clustered by base quality and sequence similarity to remove sequencing errors. Diversity was calculated as Shannon entropy divided by the natural log of the number of productive TCR sequences. Clonality was defined as one minus Shannon entropy divided by the natural log of the number of unique clonotypes. Using the Youden index from ROC curves, the researchers picked the repertoire-metric cut-offs for progression-free survival, and all analyses were carried out in R 3.5.3. TCRdb trimmed the raw reads at Q25, called clones with MiXCR and kept productive beta chains. Entries that share a CDR3 protein sequence are merged under the most common genes and DNA. It is TCRdb's table, rather than the study itself, that gives the V and J calls and clone size. Counted in this sample were around 14,000 distinct CDR3 sequences; around 40% of them appeared once. Clones ranked in the top ten supply around two fifths of the sample.

Worth noting for this clonotype: Its antigen has not been determined. Base qualities were left out, and no much larger clone turns up one base away.

This sample comprised PBMCs, obtained before or after stereotactic body radiation therapy (not recorded which). This receptor chain uses TRBV27 and TRBJ2-1; a tentative D match to TRBD1 spans 6 bases. This clonotype originated in a donor aged 50 or older with non-small cell lung cancer. CDR3 reads: CASRGQSYNEQFF. The nucleotides read TGTGCCAGCCGAGGACAGTCCTACAATGAGCAGTTCTTC.